A single T cell receptor beta chain is shown here with its context. This sample is drawn from a study of blood T cell repertoires in COVID-19. The CDR3 runs to 15 residues. Germline V gene lookup returns CDR1 LNHDA and CDR2 SQIVND (reference sequence). With 5 bases clipped from V and 4 bases from J, the junction kept 8 bases outside the gene matches. Here immunoSEQ multiplex PCR was the method, and the copy in TCRdb shows in-frame clones only, minus some. This repertoire shows approximately 320,000 clones, over 75% found once; its top ten account for around 7.8%. The TCR comes from a human donor in a cohort sampled during active COVID-19. This rearrangement joins TRBV19 to TRBJ2-1; 7 bases match TRBD2. Sequencing was performed on peripheral blood. In DNA, the CDR3 is TGTGCCAGTAGTCTCTTGCGGGGGTATTACAATGAGCAGTTCTTC. Translating gives CASSLLRGYYNEQFF.